Reported below is one T cell receptor beta chain. The CDR3 sequence is 17 residues long. Germline-derived CDR1 and CDR2 are LGHNA and YSLEER. Deletions cut 0 bases from V and 5 bases from J, with 16 bases between. The data belong to a study of control samples from healthy donors and cancer patients. Sequenced by immunoSEQ multiplex PCR; TCRdb stores in-frame clones only, minus some. The sample yields more than 95,000 clones, around 87% seen once. The chain joins TRBV4-3 to TRBJ2-2; maybe TRBD1 (6 bases). The sequence was collected from a man aged 40-50 years in good health. Sequencing input: blood. The CDR3 region is CASSQELGQPRTGELFF. In DNA, the CDR3 is TGCGCCAGCAGCCAAGAATTAGGACAGCCGAGAACCGGGGAGCTGTTTTTT.